The sequence of this T cell receptor beta chain was determined in a study of technical replicates of blood from a handful of donors. The V gene's germline CDR1 is MGHRA and CDR2 YSYEKL. The length of the CDR3 is 17 residues. J was trimmed by 3 bases and V by 0 bases; bases with no gene match: 8. The repertoire was sequenced with immunoSEQ multiplex PCR; TCRdb's copy has only in-frame clones and lacks some. Found here are around 63,000 clones, more than 95% of them singletons; the top ten hold over 0.15%. This sequence originates from a human donor in good health. V gene TRBV4-1 combines with J gene TRBJ2-7; 10 positions match TRBD2. Sequencing input: T cells isolated from PBMCs. DNA of the CDR3: TGCGCCAGCAGCCAAGATTCATCTAGCGGGGGTTTCTACGAGCAGTACTTC. This codes for CASSQDSSSGGFYEQYF.